This T cell receptor (beta chain) was obtained from a study of T cell changes during pregnancy in multiple sclerosis. The CDR3 extends over 12 amino acids. Germline CDR1 and CDR2: GTSNPN and SVGIG (reference sequence). Trimming took 3 bases from V and 3 from J, leaving 3 bases between them. Assay: immunoSEQ multiplex PCR; the TCRdb copy retains only in-frame clones and omits some. The repertoire consists of around 52,000 clones, with about 87% occurring once and the leading ten covering about 5.2%. The material sequenced was peripheral blood from another person, used as feeder cells. The chain employs TRBV30 and TRBJ2-6; D is undetermined. The sequence derives from a human donor whose cells served as feeder cells for cultures in a pregnancy study. The DNA for the CDR3 is TGTGCCTGGAGCATTGGGGCCAACGTCCTGACTTTC. Translating gives CAWSIGANVLTF.